Shown below are 25 T cell receptor beta chains from a single sample sequenced in a study of chronic HIV infection and antiretroviral therapy. One entry per CDR3 protein results from TCRdb running MiXCR on the 5' RACE reads. The sample yields 45,000 to 55,000 distinct CDR3 sequences, roughly 19% seen once. The sample comprised peripheral blood. The receptor source for this set is an adult who had HIV and had not received antiretroviral therapy, or was an uninfected healthy control (not recorded which).

This clonotype was seen at least ten times. This chain links TRBV7-2 with TRBJ1-3; D might be TRBD1 (6 bases). The CDR3 has 16 amino acids. Germline V CDR1 and CDR2: SGHTA, FQGNSA. V shed 2 bases and J shed 1 base, with 12 bases lying between them. In DNA form, the CDR3 reads TGTGCCAGCAGCTTACAGGGGCCTATGTCTGGAAACACCATATATTTT. Translating gives CASSLQGPMSGNTIYF. Full variable domain (missing parts from reference TRBV7-2 and TRBJ1-3): GAGVSQSPSNKVTEKGKDVELRCDPISGHTALYWYRQSLGQGLEFLIYFQGNSAPDKSGLPSDRFSAERTGGSVSTLTIQRTQQEDSAVYLCASSLQGPMSGNTIYFGEGSWLTVV.

As concerns this clonotype: This may be a read error: a much more frequent sequence differs by one nucleotide. The rearrangement uses TRBV5-6 and TRBJ2-3; no reliable D call. In germline, CDR1 is SGHDT, CDR2 YYEEEE. This CDR3 has 14 amino acids. The CDR3 region is CDSSSTQPADTQYF. As DNA, the CDR3 is TGTGACAGCAGCTCGACCCAGCCCGCAGATACGCAGTATTTT.

This chain joins TRBV29-1 and TRBJ1-1, with 7 bases that match TRBD1. There are 15 residues in the CDR3. Germline CDR1 and CDR2: SQVTM and ANQGSEA. Trimming removed 4 bases from V and 4 bases from J; junction bases left unmatched: 12. Here the CDR3 reads CSVVRLTGMATEAFF. The CDR3 bases are TGCAGCGTTGTGAGGCTGACAGGGATGGCCACTGAAGCTTTCTTT.

In its sample, this clonotype was seen a few times. The rearrangement links TRBV24-1 to TRBJ1-2; 11 bases map to TRBD1. After removal of 3 bases from V and 2 bases from J, the junction contained 7 bases not matched to a gene. This CDR3 has 17 amino acids. Germline lookup yields CDR1 KGHDR and CDR2 SFDVKD. The CDR3 sequence is CATSDRGQGARNYGYTF. The CDR3 region has the DNA TGTGCCACCAGTGATCGCGGACAGGGGGCTAGAAACTATGGCTACACCTTC.

This clonotype has only a few counts. This chain uses TRBV29-1 with TRBJ2-5; possibly TRBD2 for D (6 bases). CDR3 length: 14 amino acids. V was trimmed by 7 bases and J by 4 bases, leaving 19 bases between them. The V gene's germline CDR1 is SQVTM and CDR2 ANQGSEA. The DNA for the CDR3 is TGCAGCGCCAGACGGGGGAGTGGGCTAGAGACCCAGTACTTC. Translating gives CSARRGSGLETQYF.

The table lists this clonotype with a few counts. The chain uses TRBV9 and TRBJ2-5, with 11 bases fitting TRBD2. Per the germline V gene, CDR1 is SGDLS and CDR2 is YYNGEE. V was pared by 0 bases and J by 1 base, with 2 bases of the junction left unmatched. The CDR3 contains 16 residues. In DNA form, the CDR3 reads TGTGCCAGCAGCGTAGGGGGGACTAGCGGCCAAGAGACCCAGTACTTC. Protein sequence: CASSVGGTSGQETQYF. Full variable domain (rest looked up from reference TRBV9 and TRBJ2-5): DSGVTQTPKHLITATGQRVTLRCSPRSGDLSVYWYQQSLDQGLQFLIQYYNGEERAKGNILERFSAQQFPDLHSELNLSSLELGDSALYFCASSVGGTSGQETQYFGPGTRLLVL.

The rearrangement uses TRBV6-1 and TRBJ1-2; perhaps TRBD1 as D (6 bases). This CDR3 spans 13 amino acids. Trimming took off 5 bases at V and 2 bases at J, with 9 bases between the two ends. Germline assignment: CDR1 MNHNS and CDR2 SASEGT. The CDR3 sequence is CASSRTANYGYTF. Written as DNA, the CDR3 is TGTGCCAGCAGTCGGACAGCCAACTATGGCTACACCTTC.

J is TRBJ1-1 and V is TRBV27, with D maybe TRBD1 (6 bases). CDR3 length: 13 amino acids. Germline assignment: CDR1 MNHEY and CDR2 SMNVEV (reference sequence). V gave up 8 bases and J gave up 4 bases, with 14 bases separating them. Here the CDR3 DNA reads TGTGCCAGCGCCGTTCAAGGGGGCACTGAAGCTTTCTTT. This translates into CASAVQGGTEAFF.

This clonotype was detected only a few times. This chain joins TRBV4-1 and TRBJ2-7; D call uncertain. The CDR3 is 14 residues long. V was cut by 4 bases and J by 3 bases, with 13 bases left in between. Per germline, CDR1 MGHRA and CDR2 YSYEKL. CDR3 nucleotides: TGCGCCAGCAGCCTAGTCTCCGACCTCTACGAGCAGTACTTC. The encoded protein is CASSLVSDLYEQYF.

This clonotype was picked up many times. The V gene is TRBV14, the J gene TRBJ1-1; D is unresolved. The length of the CDR3 is 13 residues. Germline V gene sequence: CDR1 SGHDN, CDR2 FVKESK. V lost 1 base and J 0 bases, leaving 3 bases between the germline ends. The CDR3 loop is CASSQGVNTEAFF. Here the CDR3 DNA reads TGTGCCAGCAGCCAAGGAGTGAACACTGAAGCTTTCTTT.

This clonotype appeared a few times. The V call is TRBV2, the J call TRBJ1-1, with 9 nucleotides matching TRBD1. Germline assignment: CDR1 SNHLY and CDR2 FYNNEI. This CDR3 is 15 amino acids long. V shed 6 bases, J shed 1 base, and the junction held 6 bases outside the gene matches. For the CDR3, the DNA is TGTGCCAGCAGAGTATACAGGGGGCCGAACACTGAAGCTTTCTTT. This sequence encodes CASRVYRGPNTEAFF.

In this sample, this clonotype turned up once. The chain carries TRBV6-5 and TRBJ2-7, with 8 positions matching TRBD2. The trim removed 5 bases at V and 5 bases at J, leaving 5 bases unmatched. The CDR3 runs to 13 residues. CDR1 is MNHEY and CDR2 is SVGAGI in the germline V gene. CDR3 bases: TGTGCCAGCAGTCTACCGGGACTAGACGAGCAGTACTTC. It codes for CASSLPGLDEQYF.

This clonotype appeared a few times. The J gene is TRBJ2-1, the V gene TRBV7-2, with TRBD2 identical over 12 bases. Germline V CDR1 and CDR2: SGHTA, FQGNSA. CDR3 size: 14 residues. V lost 4 bases to trimming and J lost 7 bases; unmatched junction nucleotides: 2. The DNA of the CDR3 is TGTGCCAGCAGCTATGGGACTAGCGGGAATGAGCAGTTCTTC. Its translation: CASSYGTSGNEQFF. Using reference TRBV7-2 and TRBJ2-1 for the parts outside the CDR3, the full variable domain is GAGVSQSPSNKVTEKGKDVELRCDPISGHTALYWYRQSLGQGLEFLIYFQGNSAPDKSGLPSDRFSAERTGGSVSTLTIQRTQQEDSAVYLCASSYGTSGNEQFFGPGTRLTVL.

Turning to this clonotype: Sequence at one end of the junction differs from germline and may be a read error. This chain joins TRBV5-4 and TRBJ2-1, with 10 bases aligning to TRBD2. This CDR3 has 17 residues. The germline CDR1 and CDR2 sequences are SGHNT and YYREEE (reference sequence). CDR3 DNA: TGTGCCAGCAGGGGACGTAGCGGGAGGATCTCCCACAATGAGCAGTTCTTC. Its protein is CASRGRSGRISHNEQFF.

A few counts support this clonotype. V gene TRBV29-1 combines with J gene TRBJ1-4; D remains ambiguous. Between the trimmed V and J ends, which lost 6 bases and 3 bases, there was a span of 11 bases. Germline CDR1 is SQVTM and CDR2 is ANQGSEA. There are 13 residues in the CDR3. The CDR3, as DNA: TGCAGCGTGTCACGGGCGGCTAATGAAAAACTGTTTTTT. As protein: CSVSRAANEKLFF. Looking up the rest from reference TRBV29-1 and TRBJ1-4 gives the full variable domain: SAVISQKPSRDICQRGTSLTIQCQVDSQVTMMFWYRQQPGQSLTLIATANQGSEATYESGFVIDKFPISRPNLTFSTLTVSNMSPEDSSIYLCSVSRAANEKLFFGSGTQLSVL.

In this sample, this clonotype turned up a few times. The chain's CDR3 is CASLKNIQYF. In nucleotides, the CDR3 is TGCGCCAGCCTCAAAAACATTCAGTACTTC. The chain couples TRBV10-1 to TRBJ2-4; no firm D call. The CDR3 sequence is 10 residues long. V was shortened by 8 bases and J by 3 bases, with 2 bases between the two germline ends. Germline V gene data show CDR1 as WNHNN and CDR2 as SYGVQD (reference sequence).

The V call is TRBV6-5, the J call TRBJ2-4; D gene unclear. The ends were cut back, 2 bases at V and 7 bases at J, with 3 bases in the middle. From germline, CDR1 is MNHEY and CDR2 SVGAGI. This CDR3 has 11 residues. Here the CDR3 DNA reads TGTGCCAGCAGTTACGGGAACATTCAGTACTTC. Translated: CASSYGNIQYF.

This clonotype was observed at least ten times. The J gene is TRBJ2-1, the V gene TRBV29-1; unclear D gene. The CDR3 has 11 residues. V lost 5 bases, J lost 4 bases, and 6 bases lay in between. Per germline, CDR1 SQVTM and CDR2 ANQGSEA. CDR3 loop: CSVSEYNEQFF. CDR3 coding DNA: TGCAGCGTTTCGGAATACAATGAGCAGTTCTTC.

The chain carries TRBV4-2 and TRBJ2-3; a weak D match, TRBD1 (7 bases). Trimming shortened V by 0 bases and J by 4 bases, and 14 bases separated the two germline ends. Per germline, CDR1 LGHNA and CDR2 YNFKEQ. This CDR3 is built from 16 residues. The CDR3 sequence is CASSQDPGGWADTQYF. The CDR3 coding sequence is TGTGCCAGCAGCCAAGATCCAGGGGGGTGGGCAGATACGCAGTATTTT.

This clonotype was seen only a few times. The chain has TRBV29-1 and TRBJ1-5; D is perhaps TRBD1 (6 bases). Per the germline V gene, CDR1 is SQVTM and CDR2 is ANQGSEA. Trimming removed 4 bases from V and 5 bases from J, with 24 bases in between. The CDR3 length is 17 residues. The CDR3 loop reads CSVAGGTQGSSDQPQHF. Here the CDR3 DNA reads TGCAGCGTTGCTGGGGGAACACAGGGTAGTTCGGATCAGCCCCAGCATTTT.

The chain joins TRBV28 to TRBJ2-3; D uncertain. V was trimmed by 5 bases and J by 2 bases, leaving 17 bases between them. The CDR3 covers 16 residues. The germline V gene encodes CDR1 MDHEN and CDR2 SYDVKM. The CDR3 region is CASSPPRGDDTDTQYF. CDR3 DNA: TGTGCCAGCAGTCCCCCACGAGGAGACGACACAGATACGCAGTATTTT.

This clonotype was counted many times. The J gene is TRBJ2-1, the V gene TRBV9, with TRBD2 as a possible D gene (5 bases). With 0 bases removed from V and 8 bases from J, the gap between germline ends came to 15 bases. The CDR3 is 15 residues long. CDR1 SGDLS and CDR2 YYNGEE come from the germline V gene. CDR3 loop: CASSVGLRAGDEQFF. CDR3 DNA sequence: TGTGCCAGCAGCGTAGGGCTTAGGGCGGGTGATGAGCAGTTCTTC.

In this sample, this clonotype turned up a few times. At one boundary the junction diverges from the germline segment, which might be a read error. The chain carries TRBV5-1 and TRBJ2-5; 9 bases line up with TRBD2. The germline CDR1 and CDR2 sequences are SGHRS and YFSETQ. The CDR3 is made up of 14 amino acids. The CDR3 region is CASSLTSGQATQYF. The CDR3 DNA reads TGCGCCAGCAGCTTGACTAGCGGGCAAGCGACCCAGTACTTC.

This clonotype was observed a few times. V usage is TRBV6-6 and J usage is TRBJ1-4, with D uncertain. The CDR3 totals 16 residues. Trimming left V 4 bases short and J 6 bases short, with 18 bases between. Germline CDR1 MNHNY, CDR2 SVGAGI (reference sequence). CDR3 in amino acids: CASSFPPGWRDEKLFF. The CDR3, as DNA: TGTGCCAGCAGTTTCCCCCCGGGGTGGAGGGATGAAAAACTGTTTTTT.

This clonotype turned up a few times. This chain joins TRBV29-1 and TRBJ2-1; 14 nucleotides line up with TRBD2. With 1 base clipped from V and 4 bases from J, the junction kept 3 bases outside the gene matches. The germline gives CDR1 SQVTM, CDR2 ANQGSEA. The CDR3 is 16 amino acids. The CDR3 is CSVEVGLAGVYNEQFF. DNA for the CDR3: TGCAGCGTTGAAGTGGGACTAGCGGGGGTTTACAATGAGCAGTTCTTC.